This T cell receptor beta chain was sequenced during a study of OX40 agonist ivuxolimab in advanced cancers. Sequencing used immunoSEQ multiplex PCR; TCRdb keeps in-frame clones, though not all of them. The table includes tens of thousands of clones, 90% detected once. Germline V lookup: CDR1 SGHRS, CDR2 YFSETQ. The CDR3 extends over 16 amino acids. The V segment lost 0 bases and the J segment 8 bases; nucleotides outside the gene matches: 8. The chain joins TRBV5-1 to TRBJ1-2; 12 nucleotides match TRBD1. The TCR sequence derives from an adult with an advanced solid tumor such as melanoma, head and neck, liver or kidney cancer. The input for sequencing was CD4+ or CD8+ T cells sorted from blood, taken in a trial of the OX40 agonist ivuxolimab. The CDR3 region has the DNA TGCGCCAGCAGCTTGGCGCCGGGACAGGGGGCAAAAGGCTACACCTTC. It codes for CASSLAPGQGAKGYTF.